Listed below are T cell receptor beta chains from one sample, sequenced in a study of blood T cell repertoires in COVID-19. Here immunoSEQ multiplex PCR was the method, and the copy in TCRdb shows in-frame clones only, minus some. The sample contains about 90,000 clones, approximately 88% of which appear only once. Material for sequencing was peripheral blood. The source of these receptors is a man aged 60-69 years with acute or convalescent COVID-19. Both conserved end residues are part of each CDR3. The order of the fields is D gene, J gene, V gene, clone size, CDR3 DNA, CDR3 protein. The D gene is left open where the match is weak. Clone size appears in some rows only: once, few, many, or a class for an expanded clone.

NA	TRBJ1-1	TRBV10-1	NA	TGCGCCAGCAGTGAATCGGGAGCTGGTACTGAAGCTTTCTTT	CASSESGAGTEAFF
TRBD1	TRBJ1-6	TRBV5-1	NA	TGCGCCAGCAGCGAGACAGGGGTTAGCAATTCACCCCTCCACTTT	CASSETGVSNSPLHF
NA	TRBJ2-7	TRBV5-1	NA	TGCGCCAGCAGCTCCACCTACGAGCAGTACTTC	CASSSTYEQYF
NA	TRBJ1-2	TRBV7-2	NA	TGTGCCAGCAGCTTAGCTAAACAGGTAATTTGTGGCTACACCTTC	CASSLAKQVICGYTF
TRBD1	TRBJ2-3	TRBV3-1/TRBV3-2	NA	TGTGCCAGCCGCAGACAGGGGACGGGGGATACGCAGTATTTT	CASRRQGTGDTQYF
NA	TRBJ1-3	TRBV5-1	few	TGCGCCAGCAGCCCCGTTATCTCTGGAAACACCATATATTTT	CASSPVISGNTIYF
TRBD1	TRBJ2-7	TRBV11-1	NA	TGTGCCAGCAGCTCTTGGACAGGAGCCTACGAGCAGTACTTC	CASSSWTGAYEQYF
NA	TRBJ1-2	TRBV2	NA	TGTGCCAGCAGTGACCCGGGGATAGAAGGCTACACCTTC	CASSDPGIEGYTF
NA	TRBJ1-6	TRBV28	NA	TGTGCCAGCATGGTGGGCGGGAGTGGAGGAGGCTATAATTCACCCCTCCACTTT	CASMVGGSGGGYNSPLHF
TRBD1	TRBJ2-7	TRBV18	NA	TGTGCCAGCTCACTATCAGAACAGGGGGCCGGTACCTACGAGCAGTACTTC	CASSLSEQGAGTYEQYF
TRBD2	TRBJ2-7	TRBV7-2	NA	TGTGCCAGCAGCTTAGGATTAGGACTAGTTGCCTACGAGCAGTACTTC	CASSLGLGLVAYEQYF
TRBD1	TRBJ2-1	TRBV19	NA	TGTGCCAGTAGTATAGTTGGGACAGGATCCTACAATGAGCAGTTCTTC	CASSIVGTGSYNEQFF
TRBD2	TRBJ2-1	TRBV2	NA	TGTGCCAGCGGCCAGCGTGGTAGCGGGGCCAACAATGAGCAGTTCTTC	CASGQRGSGANNEQFF
NA	TRBJ2-7	TRBV3-1/TRBV3-2	NA	TGTGCCAGCAGCCAAGATCCCTTCTCCTACGAGCAGTACTTC	CASSQDPFSYEQYF
TRBD1	TRBJ2-2	TRBV24-1	NA	TGTGCCACCAGTGATTCTGGGACAGGGAACACCGGGGAGCTGTTTTTT	CATSDSGTGNTGELFF
TRBD1	TRBJ1-5	TRBV19	NA	TGTGCCAGCACCGTGGGGGACAGCGATCAGCCCCAGCATTTT	CASTVGDSDQPQHF
NA	TRBJ1-1	TRBV7-2	NA	TGTGCCAGCAGCTTACAGGGCGCGATGAACACTGAAGCTTTCTTT	CASSLQGAMNTEAFF
TRBD1	TRBJ1-1	TRBV6-5	NA	TGTGCCAGCAGTAGAGACAGGGGCACGAACACTGAAGCTTTCTTT	CASSRDRGTNTEAFF
TRBD2	TRBJ2-5	TRBV10-2	NA	TGCGCCAGCAGTAATCGGGGGGAGTACCAAGAGACCCAGTACTTC	CASSNRGEYQETQYF
TRBD1	TRBJ1-2	TRBV2	NA	TGTGCCAGCAGTGCCCAAACAGGGGCCTACTCGGGAGGCTACACCTTC	CASSAQTGAYSGGYTF
NA	TRBJ2-7	TRBV6-5	NA	TGTGCCAGCAGAGCCGAGCACGAGCAGTACTTC	CASRAEHEQYF
NA	TRBJ1-6	TRBV6-6	NA	TGTGCCAGCAGTTACTCACCCGGGGGGGCCATTTCACCCCTCCACTTT	CASSYSPGGAISPLHF
TRBD1	TRBJ1-2	TRBV29-1	NA	TGCAGCGTTGAGGATCAGGGGGAAGGATATGGCTACACCTTC	CSVEDQGEGYGYTF
NA	TRBJ2-1	TRBV30	NA	TGTGCCTGGAGTGCTGGGTGGGGGGGCAGCAATGAGCAGTTCTTC	CAWSAGWGGSNEQFF
TRBD1	TRBJ2-7	TRBV9	NA	TGTGCCAGCAGCGTGACAACAGGGGATTACGAGCAGTACTTC	CASSVTTGDYEQYF
TRBD1	TRBJ1-1	TRBV6-1	NA	TGTGCCAGCAGTGAATACCGGGACAGGGGACCTCTTACATTGAACACTGAAGCTTTCTTT	CASSEYRDRGPLTLNTEAFF
TRBD2	TRBJ2-7	TRBV10-3	NA	TGTGCCATCAAACCGGGACTAGCGGACTACGAGCAGTACTTC	CAIKPGLADYEQYF
NA	TRBJ1-4	TRBV19	NA	TGTGCCAGTAGCAGGGAACGGGAAAAACTGTTTTTT	CASSREREKLFF
TRBD1	TRBJ1-2	TRBV28	NA	TGTGCCAGCAATACAGGGGGGTATGGCTACACCTTC	CASNTGGYGYTF
NA	TRBJ1-2	TRBV5-1	NA	TGCGCCAGCAGCTTGACAGCCACCCTAGGGGGTGGCTACACCTTC	CASSLTATLGGGYTF
TRBD1	TRBJ1-5	TRBV11-3	NA	TGTGCCAGCAGCTTTTGGGACAGGGGAAAAGGACAGCCCCAGCATTTT	CASSFWDRGKGQPQHF
TRBD2	TRBJ2-7	TRBV12-3/TRBV12-4	NA	TGTGCCAGCAGTTTAGCGCTAGCGGCTGTGCAGTACTTC	CASSLALAAVQYF
NA	TRBJ1-5	TRBV19	NA	TGTGCCAGTAGTATAGGGACACATAGCAATCAGCCCCAGCATTTT	CASSIGTHSNQPQHF